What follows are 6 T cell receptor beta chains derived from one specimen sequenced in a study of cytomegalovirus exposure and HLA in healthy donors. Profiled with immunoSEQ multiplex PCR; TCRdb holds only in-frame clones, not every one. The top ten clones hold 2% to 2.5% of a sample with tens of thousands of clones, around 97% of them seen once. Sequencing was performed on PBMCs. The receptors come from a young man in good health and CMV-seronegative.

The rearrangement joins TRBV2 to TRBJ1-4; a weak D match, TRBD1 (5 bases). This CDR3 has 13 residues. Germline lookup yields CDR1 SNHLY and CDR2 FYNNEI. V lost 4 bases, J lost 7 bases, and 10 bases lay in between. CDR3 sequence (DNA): TGTGCCAGCAGTGGACAGTTTGGTGAAAAACTGTTTTTT. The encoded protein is CASSGQFGEKLFF.

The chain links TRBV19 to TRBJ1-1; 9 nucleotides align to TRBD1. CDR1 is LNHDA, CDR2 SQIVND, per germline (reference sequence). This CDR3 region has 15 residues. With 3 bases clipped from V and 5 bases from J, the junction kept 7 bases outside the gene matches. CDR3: CASSIGGTGRTEAFF. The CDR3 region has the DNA TGTGCCAGTAGTATCGGCGGGACAGGGAGAACTGAAGCTTTCTTT.

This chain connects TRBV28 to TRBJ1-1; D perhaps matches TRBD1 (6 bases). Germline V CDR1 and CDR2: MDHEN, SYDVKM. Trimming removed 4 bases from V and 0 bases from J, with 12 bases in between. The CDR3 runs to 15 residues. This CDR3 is CASSSGGPLNTEAFF. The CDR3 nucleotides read TGTGCCAGCAGTTCGGGGGGCCCCTTGAACACTGAAGCTTTCTTT.

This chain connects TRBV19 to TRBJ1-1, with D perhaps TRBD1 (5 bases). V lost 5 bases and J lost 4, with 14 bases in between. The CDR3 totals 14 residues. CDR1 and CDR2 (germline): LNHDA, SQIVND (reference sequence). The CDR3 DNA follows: TGTGCCAGTAGTTTCAGGGAAACGGGCACTGAAGCTTTCTTT. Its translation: CASSFRETGTEAFF.

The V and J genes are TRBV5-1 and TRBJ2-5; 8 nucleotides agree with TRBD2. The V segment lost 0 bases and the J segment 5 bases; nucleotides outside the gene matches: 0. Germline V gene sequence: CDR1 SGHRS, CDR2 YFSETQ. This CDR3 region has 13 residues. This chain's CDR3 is CASSLASGETQYF. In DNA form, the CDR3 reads TGCGCCAGCAGCTTGGCTAGCGGGGAGACCCAGTACTTC. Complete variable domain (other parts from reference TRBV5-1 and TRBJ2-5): KAGVTQTPRYLIKTRGQQVTLSCSPISGHRSVSWYQQTPGQGLQFLFEYFSETQRNKGNFPGRFSGRQFSNSRSEMNVSTLELGDSALYLCASSLASGETQYFGPGTRLLVL.

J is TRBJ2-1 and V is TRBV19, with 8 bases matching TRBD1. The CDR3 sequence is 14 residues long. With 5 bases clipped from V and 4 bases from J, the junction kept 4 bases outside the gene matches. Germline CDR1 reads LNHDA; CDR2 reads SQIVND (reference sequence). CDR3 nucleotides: TGTGCCAGTAGTGTCGGGACAGGATACAATGAGCAGTTCTTC. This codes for CASSVGTGYNEQFF.